A selection of T cell receptor beta chains follows, all from one sample in a study of cytomegalovirus exposure and HLA in healthy donors. Produced via immunoSEQ multiplex PCR; TCRdb's table is partial and in-frame only. The sample has roughly 120,000 clones, and its top ten clones hold 2% to 2.5%. The sample consisted of PBMCs. The receptors were sampled from a man in his forties in good health and CMV-seronegative. The CDR3 runs from the conserved cysteine through the conserved F or W. A D gene is named only where the DNA matches it firmly.

>TRBV5-1|TRBD2|TRBJ2-7|15
TGCGCCAGCAGCCCGGGGACTAGCGGGATGTACGAGCAGTACTTC
CASSPGTSGMYEQYF
>TRBV5-4|.|TRBJ2-1|15
TGTGCCAGCAGAAGTTCAGGATCGGGATACAATGAGCAGTTCTTC
CASRSSGSGYNEQFF
>TRBV4-1|TRBD1|TRBJ1-2|20
TGCGCCAGCAGCCAAGACGGGGGGTGGGGACAGGAACGATTAAACTATGGCTACACCTTC
CASSQDGGWGQERLNYGYTF
>TRBV10-2|TRBD1|TRBJ1-5|16
TGCGCCAGCAGTGTTTCCCTAAGGGGGCGAGATCAGCCCCAGCATTTT
CASSVSLRGRDQPQHF
>TRBV2|TRBD2|TRBJ2-7|16
TGTGCCAGCAGGCCCCCTCGATCTAGCGGGAGATACGAGCAGTACTTC
CASRPPRSSGRYEQYF
>TRBV7-6|TRBD2|TRBJ2-7|14
TGTGCCAGCAGCCCACTAGCGGGAGGTGATGAGCAGTACTTC
CASSPLAGGDEQYF
>TRBV25-1|.|TRBJ1-5|14
TGTGCCAGCAGTCCCTCGGTGAGGGCCCAGCCCCAGCATTTT
CASSPSVRAQPQHF
>TRBV10-1|.|TRBJ2-7|15
TGCGCCAGCAGTGATGCGGGGAGTACAAACCACGAGCAGTACTTC
CASSDAGSTNHEQYF
>TRBV19|.|TRBJ1-1|15
TGTGCCAGTAGTATTGGGCCGGGGGGGAACACTGAAGCTTTCTTT
CASSIGPGGNTEAFF
>TRBV5-8|.|TRBJ1-5|15
TGTGCCAGCAGCCCCGGACTGGGGGCCCATCAGCCCCAGCATTTT
CASSPGLGAHQPQHF
>TRBV11-3|TRBD2|TRBJ2-1|18
TGTGCCAGCAGCCCACGGACTAGCGGGAGTGTCTCCTACAATGAGCAGTTCTTC
CASSPRTSGSVSYNEQFF
>TRBV13|.|TRBJ1-1|11
TGTGCCAGCAGCTTGAGTACTGAAGCTTTCTTT
CASSLSTEAFF
>TRBV7-2|TRBD2|TRBJ2-3|14
TGTGCCAGCAGCTCGGGGACTACCCTTGATACGCAGTATTTT
CASSSGTTLDTQYF
>TRBV11-3|.|TRBJ2-7|12
TGTGCCAGCAGCTTGGAGTTCTACGAGCAGTACTTC
CASSLEFYEQYF
>TRBV5-6|TRBD1|TRBJ2-7|15
TGTGCCAGCAGTCCACAGGGGGCGCGGCTCTACGAGCAGTACTTC
CASSPQGARLYEQYF
>TRBV25-1|TRBD1|TRBJ1-4|13
TGTGCCAGCAGAGGACAGGGCGATGAAAAACTGTTTTTT
CASRGQGDEKLFF
>TRBV7-3|TRBD2|TRBJ2-2|17
TGTGCCAGCAGCTTGACGGGAGGGCCCCCGAACACCGGGGAGCTGTTTTTT
CASSLTGGPPNTGELFF
>TRBV4-2|.|TRBJ2-7|18
TGTGCCAGCAGCCAAGAGGATAGATTAGCGGTGAACCCCTACGAGCAGTACTTC
CASSQEDRLAVNPYEQYF
>TRBV5-4|.|TRBJ2-5|16
TGTGCCTTCCTGCGGGGCGGGACCCTAGGATTCGAGACCCAGTACTTC
CAFLRGGTLGFETQYF
>TRBV6-1|TRBD1|TRBJ2-5|15
TGTGCCAGCACCACCGGACAGGGAGAGGGAGAGACCCAGTACTTC
CASTTGQGEGETQYF
>TRBV6-5|.|TRBJ2-7|14
TGTGCCACCCGACGAGGGCCTTTGTCGGACGAGCAGTACTTC
CATRRGPLSDEQYF
>TRBV5-1|TRBD2|TRBJ2-7|14
TGCGCCAGCAGCTTGACAGCGGGAGCTAGGGAGCAGTACTTC
CASSLTAGAREQYF
>TRBV29-1|TRBD1|TRBJ1-1|12
TGCAGCGTAGACGACAGGGACACTGAAGCTTTCTTT
CSVDDRDTEAFF
>TRBV29-1|.|TRBJ2-5|11
TGCAGCGTTGACAGGGCTGGGACCCAGTACTTC
CSVDRAGTQYF
>TRBV9|.|TRBJ2-2|15
TGTGCCAGCAGCGTAGGGCTTTCGAACACCGGGGAGCTGTTTTTT
CASSVGLSNTGELFF
>TRBV4-3|.|TRBJ1-1|17
TGCGCCAGCAGCCAAGACTGGATGACAGCCTGGAGCACTGAAGCTTTCTTT
CASSQDWMTAWSTEAFF
>TRBV7-2|.|TRBJ2-1|15
TGTGCCAGCAGGTCGGGAGCGGAGCCAGCCAATGAGCAGTTCTTC
CASRSGAEPANEQFF